The clone carrying this T cell receptor (beta chain) occurred once. Germline CDR1 SGDLS, CDR2 YYNGEE. Trimming removed 2 bases at V and 0 bases at J, with 15 bases between. The CDR3 length is 18 residues. Per the study methods: Reference gene primer amplification gave estimated nucleated cell counts. Clones were sequenced by immunoSEQ multiplex PCR, and TCRdb holds only the in-frame ones, with some missing. V and J calls and clone size come straight from that table; D and trimming were deduced from the DNA. Among roughly 230,000 clones listed, 90% were seen once. These data belong to a study of blood T cell repertoires in COVID-19. Turning to the study itself: Samples of COVID-19 (acute and convalescent) were obtained from the United States, Italy and Spain. PBMCs, B-cell-depleted T cells, or T cells were the source of the cDNA or gDNA that made up the material.

While infection was still active, Seattle patients were enrolled and then followed longitudinally. The sequencing input was peripheral blood. This clonotype was obtained from a woman aged 60 to 75 with COVID-19, enrolled during active disease. The V and J genes are TRBV9 and TRBJ1-6; a possible D gene is TRBD1 (5 bases). CDR3 sequence (DNA): TGTGCCAGCAGCGTCGGCGCCGGGGGAAGCTCCTATAATTCACCCCTCCACTTT. It translates to CASSVGAGGSSYNSPLHF.